This T cell receptor (beta chain) was recorded in a study of PD-L1 blockade in urothelial cancer. This clone is a singleton in its sample. In each PCR, synthetic TCR analog templates were spiked in. Data came from immunoSEQ multiplex PCR; TCRdb stores just in-frame clones and leaves some out. The table has 35,000 to 45,000 clones, 83% seen once. Time point specified: peripheral blood 6 weeks after treatment start. V was cut by 2 bases and J by 8 bases, with 19 bases left in between. Germline V lookup: CDR1 LNHNV, CDR2 YYDKDF (reference sequence). The CDR3 extends over 16 amino acids. The V call is TRBV15, the J call TRBJ2-1, with D perhaps TRBD2 (6 bases). Sequenced material: PBMCs, taken around atezolizumab (anti-PD-L1) treatment. This receptor was taken from a man aged 55 to 70 with urothelial cancer. CDR3 nucleotides: TGTGCCACCAGCAGATCAAGGGACTCCGCTGGGGATGAGCAGTTCTTC. This translates into CATSRSRDSAGDEQFF. Supplemented by reference TRBV15 and TRBJ2-1, the full variable domain reads DAMVIQNPRYQVTQFGKPVTLSCSQTLNHNVMYWYQQKSSQAPKLLFHYYDKDFNNEADTPDNFQSRRPNTSFCFLDIRSPGLGDTAMYLCATSRSRDSAGDEQFFGPGTRLTVL.